These 31 T cell receptor beta chains came from one sample sequenced in a study of response to subunit inactivated influenza vaccine. A single record per CDR3 protein comes from TCRdb applying MiXCR to the RT-PCR reads. Here the sample spans about 190,000 distinct CDR3 sequences, 13% to 15% being singletons. Sequencing used CD8+ T cells sorted from PBMCs, obtained more than 4 days after vaccination. The receptor set was obtained from a man in his fifties or sixties who received an inactivated influenza vaccine.

This clonotype turned up a few times. The J gene is TRBJ2-1, the V gene TRBV20-1, with 11 bases lining up with TRBD2. The CDR3 runs 15 residues. The V and J ends lost 3 bases and 3 bases, in that order; junction bases with no gene match: 4. Germline CDR1 is DFQATT and CDR2 is SNEGSKA (reference sequence). The CDR3 DNA is TGCAGTGCTAGGCCGGGACTAGCGGACTACAATGAGCAGTTCTTC. This encodes CSARPGLADYNEQFF.

The V gene is TRBV4-2, the J gene TRBJ2-5; D unresolved. Germline-derived CDR1 and CDR2 are LGHNA and YNFKEQ. Trimming left V 1 base short and J 9 bases short, with 21 bases between. The CDR3 covers 16 residues. Here the CDR3 reads CASSQGAFAAPLAQYF. The CDR3 DNA sequence: TGTGCCAGCAGCCAAGGGGCTTTCGCGGCCCCCTTAGCCCAGTACTTC.

This chain links TRBV5-1 with TRBJ2-2, with D maybe TRBD1 (5 bases). From germline, CDR1 is SGHRS and CDR2 YFSETQ. The ends were cut back, 8 bases at V and 8 bases at J, with 13 bases in the middle. The CDR3 is 12 residues long. The CDR3 DNA sequence: TGCGCCAGTAGACAGTATTCGGGGGAGCTGTTTTTT. Its protein product is CASRQYSGELFF.

This clonotype was seen a few times. This rearrangement joins TRBV14 to TRBJ2-1; 8 nucleotides match TRBD2. Trimming took 2 bases from V and 1 from J; bases not matched to a gene: 7. Germline loops: CDR1 SGHDN, CDR2 FVKESK. The CDR3 sequence is 17 residues long. CDR3 nucleotides: TGTGCCAGCAGCCAACTTACCGGGACTAGATCCTACAATGAGCAGTTCTTC. This gives the protein CASSQLTGTRSYNEQFF.

This clonotype was detected a few times. V gene TRBV7-9 combines with J gene TRBJ2-1; weak D call: TRBD2 (5 bases). Germline V gives CDR1 SEHNR, CDR2 FQNEAQ (reference sequence). V was shortened by 4 bases and J by 2 bases, with 15 bases between the two germline ends. CDR3 length: 16 residues. The CDR3 coding sequence is TGTGCCAGCAGCTGGGCTCCCCGAGGGCCCTACAATGAGCAGTTCTTC. This sequence encodes CASSWAPRGPYNEQFF. Drawing the rest from reference TRBV7-9 and TRBJ2-1, the complete variable domain is DTGVSQNPRHKITKRGQNVTFRCDPISEHNRLYWYRQTLGQGPEFLTYFQNEAQLEKSRLLSDRFSAERPKGSFSTLEIQRTEQGDSAMYLCASSWAPRGPYNEQFFGPGTRLTVL.

This clonotype came up many times. The chain has TRBV6-5 and TRBJ2-1; 9 nucleotides match TRBD2. J was trimmed by 2 bases and V by 2 bases; bases with no gene match: 10. The CDR3 contains 18 residues. Germline V gene sequence: CDR1 MNHEY, CDR2 SVGAGI. This chain's CDR3 is CASSYGGGARGAYNEQFF. The CDR3 nucleotides are TGTGCCAGCAGTTACGGCGGGGGGGCACGGGGTGCCTACAATGAGCAGTTCTTC.

The chain uses TRBV11-2 and TRBJ2-7, with TRBD1 as a possible D gene (5 bases). Germline lookup yields CDR1 SGHAT and CDR2 FQNNGV. V lost 6 bases to trimming and J lost 3 bases, with 9 bases between them. The CDR3 covers 12 residues. The CDR3 DNA is TGTGCCAGCAGGACAGCCTACTACGAGCAGTACTTC. This translates into CASRTAYYEQYF.

This rearrangement joins TRBV11-1 to TRBJ2-7, with D perhaps matching TRBD1 or TRBD2 (7 bases each). This CDR3 is built from 20 residues. Per the germline V gene, CDR1 is SGHAT and CDR2 is FQDESV (reference sequence). V gave up 3 bases and J gave up 4 bases, with 31 bases separating them. The CDR3 reads CASSLVGGETGGRPIYEQYF. As DNA, the CDR3 is TGTGCCAGCAGCTTGGTAGGGGGCGAAACTGGCGGGAGACCTATTTACGAGCAGTACTTC.

The CDR3 spells CATNFPGLSNTGELFF. CDR3 DNA: TGTGCCACCAACTTTCCCGGACTTTCGAACACCGGGGAGCTGTTTTTT. The chain recombines TRBV28 with TRBJ2-2; D might be TRBD2 (5 bases). The CDR3 sequence is 16 residues long. In germline, CDR1 is MDHEN, CDR2 SYDVKM. V lost 10 bases, J lost 0 bases, and 18 bases lay in between. The full variable domain, in which reference TRBV28 and TRBJ2-2 provide the parts outside the CDR3, is DVKVTQSSRYLVKRTGEKVFLECVQDMDHENMFWYRQDPGLGLRLIYFSYDVKMKEKGDIPEGYSVSREKKERFSLILESASTNQTSMYLCATNFPGLSNTGELFFGEGSRLTVL.

This clonotype occurred a few times. The chain links TRBV2 to TRBJ2-3; the D is unclear. Looked up from germline, CDR1 is SNHLY and CDR2 is FYNNEI. The V end lost 5 bases, the J end lost 2 bases, and 8 bases lay between the germline ends. This CDR3 comprises 13 residues. CDR3 in amino acids: CASSPLPTDTQYF. The CDR3 DNA follows: TGTGCCAGCAGTCCCCTGCCCACAGATACGCAGTATTTT.

CDR3 sequence (DNA): TGCGCCAGCAGCCCCCGGGAGGGAGCGGATGATGGCTACACCTTC. It specifies CASSPREGADDGYTF. The V and J genes are TRBV4-1 and TRBJ1-2; no definite D call. This CDR3 region has 15 residues. V was trimmed by 4 bases and J by 6 bases, leaving 18 bases between them. CDR1 MGHRA and CDR2 YSYEKL come from the germline V gene.

This chain uses TRBV9 with TRBJ1-6, with no clear D. Germline lookup yields CDR1 SGDLS and CDR2 YYNGEE. The CDR3 sequence is 15 residues long. V dropped 0 bases and J dropped 9 bases, with 13 bases sitting between them. CDR3 protein: CASSVGEGATSPLHF. CDR3 coding DNA: TGTGCCAGCAGCGTAGGGGAGGGTGCCACTTCACCCCTCCACTTT.

This chain links TRBV20-1 with TRBJ1-5; 9 positions match TRBD1. The V gene end was trimmed by 6 bases and the J gene end by 4 bases; junction bases not matched to a gene: 13. This CDR3 contains 16 residues. Germline assignment: CDR1 DFQATT and CDR2 SNEGSKA (reference sequence). CDR3 residues: CSASRSWDRENQPQHF. CDR3 sequence (DNA): TGCAGTGCCTCGAGGTCATGGGACAGGGAAAATCAGCCCCAGCATTTT.

The genes are TRBV9 and TRBJ2-1, with 9 bases that match TRBD2. This CDR3 is 16 amino acids long. The V and J ends lost 0 bases and 4 bases, in that order; junction bases with no gene match: 5. Per the germline V gene, CDR1 is SGDLS and CDR2 is YYNGEE. CDR3 DNA: TGTGCCAGCAGCGTAGGAGGCGGGGGGGGTTACAATGAGCAGTTCTTC. This translates into CASSVGGGGGYNEQFF.

There are a few counts of this clonotype. The rearrangement links TRBV6-5 to TRBJ2-2; tentative D call: TRBD1 (6 bases). Germline CDR1 MNHEY, CDR2 SVGAGI. V was pared by 2 bases and J by 0 bases, with 7 bases between. This CDR3 is 15 amino acids long. The CDR3: CASSYGTPNTGELFF. Here the CDR3 DNA reads TGTGCCAGCAGTTACGGGACACCGAACACCGGGGAGCTGTTTTTT.

This clonotype showed up many times. This chain uses TRBV4-2 with TRBJ2-2, with a possible D match to TRBD1 (6 bases). Per the germline V gene, CDR1 is LGHNA and CDR2 is YNFKEQ. V lost 4 bases to trimming and J lost 0 bases, with 15 bases between them. This CDR3 region has 17 residues. This CDR3 is CASSPYSGTTNTGELFF. CDR3 in DNA: TGTGCCAGCAGCCCTTACTCCGGGACAACGAACACCGGGGAGCTGTTTTTT.

The chain combines TRBV11-2 with TRBJ2-7, with D uncertain. CDR3 size: 16 residues. V shed 1 base and J shed 4 bases, with 17 bases lying between them. CDR1 SGHAT and CDR2 FQNNGV come from the germline V gene. CDR3 DNA: TGTGCCAGCAGCTTAGTGGCTACCGACCCTTTTTACGAGCAGTACTTC. Amino acids: CASSLVATDPFYEQYF.

This clonotype was recorded many times. This chain uses TRBV5-5 with TRBJ2-7; no firm D call. Germline CDR1 is SGHKS and CDR2 is YYEKEE (reference sequence). The CDR3 is made up of 13 amino acids. Between the trimmed V and J ends, which lost 3 bases and 2 bases, there was a span of 9 bases. The chain's CDR3 is CASSWSATYEQYF. CDR3 DNA: TGTGCCAGCAGCTGGTCGGCAACCTACGAGCAGTACTTC.

The sample holds a few counts of this clonotype. The chain uses TRBV6-2 or TRBV6-3 and TRBJ1-5; maybe TRBD1 (5 bases). Germline CDR1 and CDR2: MNHEY and SVGEGT. Trimming pared 10 bases from V and 2 bases from J, leaving 15 bases between. The CDR3 is 14 residues long. The chain's CDR3 is CAIPRGVGNQPQHF. CDR3 bases: TGTGCCATTCCGAGGGGTGTAGGCAATCAGCCCCAGCATTTT.

This clonotype has just a few counts. This sequence joins TRBV6-2 or TRBV6-3 and TRBJ2-7; a weak D match, TRBD1 (5 bases). Trimming took off 2 bases at V and 4 bases at J, with 9 bases between the two ends. CDR1 is MNHEY and CDR2 is SVGEGT in the germline V gene. The CDR3 is 13 residues long. The CDR3, as DNA: TGTGCCAGCAGTTACCAGGGATCGTACGAGCAGTACTTC. Its protein is CASSYQGSYEQYF.

The rearrangement joins TRBV9 to TRBJ2-3; D is perhaps TRBD2 (5 bases). The CDR3 consists of 20 residues. Germline V lookup: CDR1 SGDLS, CDR2 YYNGEE. Trimming removed 4 bases at V and 0 bases at J, with 27 bases between. For the CDR3, the DNA is TGTGCCAGCAGCATCCCCCCGAGGGATATTTGGGATCCTAGCACAGATACGCAGTATTTT. Translating it yields CASSIPPRDIWDPSTDTQYF.

This clonotype was recorded at least ten times. The V gene is TRBV4-1, the J gene TRBJ1-6; no reliable D call. The CDR3 runs to 13 residues. Deletions cut 3 bases from V and 7 bases from J, with 7 bases between. The V gene's germline CDR1 is MGHRA and CDR2 YSYEKL. CDR3 coding DNA: TGCGCCAGCAGCCAGGGAATAAATTCACCCCTCCACTTT. Translating it yields CASSQGINSPLHF.

This chain uses TRBV4-3 with TRBJ2-2, with D tentatively TRBD1 (6 bases). The CDR3 covers 15 residues. Trimming took 8 bases from V and 3 from J, leaving 16 bases between them. Germline V lookup: CDR1 LGHNA, CDR2 YSLEER. The CDR3 coding sequence is TGCGCCAGCCAGAGGGGGTGGAAGGACACCGGGGAGCTGTTTTTT. It encodes CASQRGWKDTGELFF.

The gene calls are TRBV7-9 and TRBJ1-1, with a possible D match to TRBD1 (5 bases). The V end lost 5 bases, the J end lost 2 bases, and 9 bases lay between the germline ends. Germline assignment: CDR1 SEHNR and CDR2 FQNEAQ (reference sequence). The length of the CDR3 is 13 residues. The CDR3 loop is CASSPRGNTEAFF. The DNA for the CDR3 is TGTGCCAGCAGCCCTAGGGGAAACACTGAAGCTTTCTTT.

In its sample, this clonotype was seen a few times. The chain combines TRBV29-1 with TRBJ2-3; the D gene is possibly TRBD2 (6 bases). The CDR3 is made up of 11 amino acids. V was trimmed by 5 bases and J by 6 bases, leaving 9 bases between them. Germline assignment: CDR1 SQVTM and CDR2 ANQGSEA. CDR3 sequence (DNA): TGCAGCGTTCGGGACTGGGATACGCAGTATTTT. It translates to CSVRDWDTQYF.

The genes are TRBV9 and TRBJ2-1; no definite D call. The germline V and J ends were trimmed by 3 bases and 1 base, with 17 bases remaining between them. Germline V gives CDR1 SGDLS, CDR2 YYNGEE. This CDR3 contains 17 residues. CDR3 residues: CASSGPRTDQSYNEQFF. The DNA of the CDR3 is TGTGCCAGCAGCGGCCCGAGAACCGATCAATCCTACAATGAGCAGTTCTTC.

This clonotype appeared a few times. This chain connects TRBV6-1 to TRBJ2-5, with 7 bases lining up with TRBD2. Losses at the gene ends were 6 bases for V and 1 base for J; bases not matched to a gene: 11. Germline-derived CDR1 and CDR2 are MNHNS and SASEGT. CDR3 length equals 16 residues. The CDR3 sequence: CASSLWAGVAQETQYF. CDR3 sequence (DNA): TGTGCCAGCAGCCTTTGGGCGGGGGTCGCCCAAGAGACCCAGTACTTC.

The V gene is TRBV4-2, the J gene TRBJ1-6; no firm D call. CDR3 length equals 15 residues. Germline CDR1 and CDR2: LGHNA and YNFKEQ. Trimming shortened V by 4 bases and J by 10 bases, and 17 bases separated the two germline ends. The CDR3, as DNA: TGTGCCAGCAGCCTAGAAGAAGGGCAGACCTCACCCCTCCACTTT. Residues: CASSLEEGQTSPLHF.

This clonotype was detected only a few times. The chain couples TRBV6-2 or TRBV6-3 to TRBJ1-5; no clear D. This CDR3 spans 12 amino acids. V lost 2 bases and J lost 6, with 5 bases in between. Germline V gives CDR1 MNHEY, CDR2 SVGEGT. CDR3 coding DNA: TGTGCCAGCAGTTACAGGATTCAGCCCCAGCATTTT. It encodes CASSYRIQPQHF.

The rearrangement links TRBV9 to TRBJ2-1; TRBD2 aligns across 8 bases. The junction had 5 bases not matched to a gene; V was cut back by 1 base and J by 2 bases. Germline V lookup: CDR1 SGDLS, CDR2 YYNGEE. This CDR3 is 16 amino acids long. The CDR3 sequence: CASSVHGRAAYNEQFF. For the CDR3, the DNA is TGTGCCAGCAGCGTACACGGGAGGGCCGCCTACAATGAGCAGTTCTTC.

The chain has TRBV25-1 and TRBJ1-4; possible D gene TRBD1, 5 bases. The CDR3 contains 14 residues. Trimming took 1 base from V and 12 from J, leaving 15 bases between them. CDR1 and CDR2 (germline): MGHDK, SYGVNS. The CDR3 spells CASSELNKGGELFF. The CDR3 nucleotides read TGTGCCAGCAGTGAATTGAACAAGGGAGGGGAACTGTTTTTT.